The rows below give T cell receptor beta chains drawn from one sample of a study of beta chain features in type 1 diabetes. Clones were read by immunoSEQ multiplex PCR, and TCRdb kept only the in-frame ones, dropping some. Of about 160,000 clones in the sample, 7% to 9.5% were seen once. The sample consisted of central memory CD4+ T cells from blood. The source of these receptors is a woman in her twenties or thirties with type 1 diabetes. The CDR3 runs from the conserved cysteine through the conserved F or W. Fields, in order: clone size, D gene, V gene, J gene, CDR3 protein, CDR3 DNA. A D gene is named only where the DNA matches it firmly. Clone size is given for some rows only: seen once, a few or many times, or a class if the clone is expanded.

clone size: few; D gene: -; V gene: TRBV18; J gene: TRBJ2-3; CDR3 protein: CASSPPSPGDTQYF; CDR3 DNA: TGTGCCAGCTCACCACCTTCTCCCGGTGATACGCAGTATTTT
clone size: -; D gene: -; V gene: TRBV19; J gene: TRBJ1-3; CDR3 protein: CASSLLPSGNTIYF; CDR3 DNA: TGTGCCAGTAGTCTCCTCCCTTCTGGAAACACCATATATTTT
clone size: -; D gene: -; V gene: TRBV5-4; J gene: TRBJ2-1; CDR3 protein: CASSRPGEQFF; CDR3 DNA: TGTGCCAGCAGCCGGCCGGGGGAGCAGTTCTTC
clone size: few; D gene: -; V gene: TRBV5-1; J gene: TRBJ2-1; CDR3 protein: CASSLGVRENEQFF; CDR3 DNA: TGCGCCAGCAGCTTAGGAGTAAGAGAGAATGAGCAGTTCTTC
clone size: few; D gene: TRBD2; V gene: TRBV27; J gene: TRBJ2-1; CDR3 protein: CASSPLGSGSNEQFF; CDR3 DNA: TGTGCCAGCAGTCCACTGGGGAGCGGGAGCAATGAGCAGTTCTTC
clone size: -; D gene: TRBD1; V gene: TRBV28; J gene: TRBJ1-2; CDR3 protein: CASSPQVADRATEDGYTF; CDR3 DNA: TGTGCCAGCAGTCCCCAGGTGGCGGACAGGGCCACTGAGGATGGCTACACCTTC
clone size: -; D gene: TRBD1; V gene: TRBV2; J gene: TRBJ1-5; CDR3 protein: CASSRQTGRQPQHF; CDR3 DNA: TGTGCCAGCAGTAGACAGACAGGGAGGCAGCCCCAGCATTTT
clone size: -; D gene: TRBD1; V gene: TRBV18; J gene: TRBJ2-2; CDR3 protein: CASSPSNRGRTGELFF; CDR3 DNA: TGTGCCAGCTCACCATCCAACAGGGGCCGTACCGGGGAGCTGTTTTTT
clone size: -; D gene: -; V gene: TRBV28; J gene: TRBJ1-5; CDR3 protein: CASRPTGSGNQPQHF; CDR3 DNA: TGTGCCAGCAGACCGACAGGATCCGGCAATCAGCCCCAGCATTTT
clone size: -; D gene: -; V gene: TRBV9; J gene: TRBJ2-1; CDR3 protein: CASSERTTYNEQFF; CDR3 DNA: TGTGCCAGCAGCGAGAGGACTACTTACAATGAGCAGTTCTTC
clone size: -; D gene: -; V gene: TRBV14; J gene: TRBJ1-1; CDR3 protein: CASSHPGSPEAFF; CDR3 DNA: TGTGCCAGCAGCCATCCAGGAAGCCCTGAAGCTTTCTTT
clone size: many; D gene: TRBD1; V gene: TRBV18; J gene: TRBJ2-7; CDR3 protein: CASSPAGTGVAEQYF; CDR3 DNA: TGTGCCAGCTCACCCGCCGGGACAGGGGTAGCTGAGCAGTACTTC
clone size: -; D gene: TRBD1; V gene: TRBV9; J gene: TRBJ2-5; CDR3 protein: CASSPSGQLQETQYF; CDR3 DNA: TGTGCCAGCAGCCCGTCGGGACAGCTCCAAGAGACCCAGTACTTC
clone size: few; D gene: TRBD1; V gene: TRBV29-1; J gene: TRBJ2-1; CDR3 protein: CSVDARGRDEQFF; CDR3 DNA: TGCAGCGTTGATGCAAGGGGGCGGGATGAGCAGTTCTTC
clone size: few; D gene: TRBD1; V gene: TRBV9; J gene: TRBJ2-7; CDR3 protein: CASSVGDRSYEQYF; CDR3 DNA: TGTGCCAGCAGCGTAGGGGACAGGTCGTACGAGCAGTACTTC
clone size: few; D gene: -; V gene: TRBV21-1; J gene: TRBJ2-5; CDR3 protein: CASSKDRTGGETQYF; CDR3 DNA: TGTGCCAGCAGCAAAGACAGGACAGGGGGGGAGACCCAGTACTTC
clone size: -; D gene: TRBD1; V gene: TRBV6-5; J gene: TRBJ2-3; CDR3 protein: CASSYVTGVADTQYF; CDR3 DNA: TGTGCCAGCAGTTACGTGACAGGGGTCGCAGATACGCAGTATTTT
clone size: -; D gene: -; V gene: TRBV9; J gene: TRBJ2-3; CDR3 protein: CASSDDSGDTQYF; CDR3 DNA: TGTGCCAGCAGCGACGATTCCGGGGATACGCAGTATTTT
clone size: -; D gene: TRBD2; V gene: TRBV5-1; J gene: TRBJ2-3; CDR3 protein: CASSLEVAGVSDTQYF; CDR3 DNA: TGCGCCAGCAGCTTGGAGGTAGCGGGAGTTTCAGATACGCAGTATTTT
clone size: few; D gene: TRBD2; V gene: TRBV4-1; J gene: TRBJ2-3; CDR3 protein: CASSQDALAGDFTDTQYF; CDR3 DNA: TGCGCCAGCAGCCAAGATGCCCTAGCGGGAGATTTTACAGATACGCAGTATTTT
clone size: few; D gene: -; V gene: TRBV6-5; J gene: TRBJ2-5; CDR3 protein: CASSYGLHQETQYF; CDR3 DNA: TGTGCCAGCAGTTACGGGCTACACCAAGAGACCCAGTACTTC
clone size: -; D gene: TRBD2; V gene: TRBV11-3; J gene: TRBJ2-1; CDR3 protein: CASKLAGGVEQFF; CDR3 DNA: TGTGCCAGCAAGCTAGCGGGAGGTGTTGAGCAGTTCTTC
clone size: few; D gene: -; V gene: TRBV19; J gene: TRBJ1-1; CDR3 protein: CASSIGAGDAEAFF; CDR3 DNA: TGTGCCAGTAGTATTGGGGCAGGGGATGCTGAAGCTTTCTTT
clone size: -; D gene: -; V gene: TRBV7-3; J gene: TRBJ2-1; CDR3 protein: CASSLNRAPNEQFF; CDR3 DNA: TGTGCCAGCAGCTTAAACAGGGCGCCGAATGAGCAGTTCTTC
clone size: few; D gene: -; V gene: TRBV28; J gene: TRBJ2-7; CDR3 protein: CASKADADSYEQYF; CDR3 DNA: TGTGCCAGCAAGGCGGATGCCGACTCCTACGAGCAGTACTTC
clone size: few; D gene: TRBD2; V gene: TRBV5-1; J gene: TRBJ2-5; CDR3 protein: CASSLVPTSGQETQYF; CDR3 DNA: TGCGCCAGCAGCTTGGTGCCGACTAGCGGCCAAGAGACCCAGTACTTC
clone size: few; D gene: -; V gene: TRBV14; J gene: TRBJ1-1; CDR3 protein: CASSHARNTEAFF; CDR3 DNA: TGTGCCAGCAGCCACGCGAGGAACACTGAAGCTTTCTTT
clone size: few; D gene: TRBD2; V gene: TRBV23-1; J gene: TRBJ2-3; CDR3 protein: CASSLVLPRSGRGDTQYF; CDR3 DNA: TGCGCCAGCAGTCTAGTTTTGCCCCGCAGCGGGAGAGGTGATACGCAGTATTTT
clone size: few; D gene: -; V gene: TRBV5-1; J gene: TRBJ2-7; CDR3 protein: CASSPGGGYYEQYF; CDR3 DNA: TGCGCCAGCAGCCCTGGTGGCGGATACTACGAGCAGTACTTC
clone size: few; D gene: -; V gene: TRBV28; J gene: TRBJ1-1; CDR3 protein: CATGRWEDTEAFF; CDR3 DNA: TGTGCCACCGGCCGATGGGAGGACACTGAAGCTTTCTTT
clone size: few; D gene: TRBD2; V gene: TRBV27; J gene: TRBJ2-3; CDR3 protein: CASSYGTSGREDTQYF; CDR3 DNA: TGTGCCAGCAGTTACGGGACTAGCGGGAGGGAAGATACGCAGTATTTT
clone size: few; D gene: -; V gene: TRBV19; J gene: TRBJ1-1; CDR3 protein: CASSADITTEAFF; CDR3 DNA: TGTGCCAGTAGTGCCGACATTACCACTGAAGCTTTCTTT
clone size: -; D gene: TRBD2; V gene: TRBV28; J gene: TRBJ2-3; CDR3 protein: CASGGTSFTDTQYF; CDR3 DNA: TGTGCCAGTGGAGGGACTAGTTTCACAGATACGCAGTATTTT
clone size: -; D gene: -; V gene: TRBV2; J gene: TRBJ2-7; CDR3 protein: CASSASVRSSYEQYF; CDR3 DNA: TGTGCCAGCAGTGCTAGCGTAAGGAGCTCCTACGAGCAGTACTTC
clone size: few; D gene: -; V gene: TRBV7-2; J gene: TRBJ2-1; CDR3 protein: CASSLGLATSYNEQFF; CDR3 DNA: TGTGCCAGCAGCTTGGGGCTAGCGACCTCCTACAATGAGCAGTTCTTC
clone size: few; D gene: -; V gene: TRBV5-1; J gene: TRBJ2-2; CDR3 protein: CASSLATGNTGELFF; CDR3 DNA: TGCGCCAGCAGCTTGGCGACAGGGAACACCGGGGAGCTGTTTTTT
clone size: -; D gene: TRBD1; V gene: TRBV28; J gene: TRBJ1-4; CDR3 protein: CASSLLGQGAEKLFF; CDR3 DNA: TGTGCCAGCAGTTTACTGGGACAGGGGGCAGAAAAACTGTTTTTT
clone size: few; D gene: -; V gene: TRBV29-1; J gene: TRBJ2-7; CDR3 protein: CSVEYSSSYEQYF; CDR3 DNA: TGCAGCGTTGAGTACAGCAGCTCCTACGAGCAGTACTTC
clone size: few; D gene: TRBD1; V gene: TRBV11-2; J gene: TRBJ2-1; CDR3 protein: CASSSPRGRNNEQFF; CDR3 DNA: TGTGCCAGCAGCTCCCCTAGGGGGCGTAACAATGAGCAGTTCTTC
clone size: few; D gene: -; V gene: TRBV30; J gene: TRBJ2-5; CDR3 protein: CAWSVAQETQYF; CDR3 DNA: TGTGCCTGGAGTGTGGCCCAAGAGACCCAGTACTTC
clone size: -; D gene: -; V gene: TRBV29-1; J gene: TRBJ2-7; CDR3 protein: CSVLAVRAYEQYF; CDR3 DNA: TGCAGCGTTCTAGCCGTTCGTGCCTACGAGCAGTACTTC
clone size: few; D gene: -; V gene: TRBV19; J gene: TRBJ2-2; CDR3 protein: CASSHSTTGELFF; CDR3 DNA: TGTGCCAGTTCCCATAGTACCACCGGGGAGCTGTTTTTT
clone size: few; D gene: -; V gene: TRBV11-2; J gene: TRBJ2-1; CDR3 protein: CASTQDGSSPFF; CDR3 DNA: TGTGCCAGCACCCAGGATGGATCTAGCCCGTTCTTC
clone size: -; D gene: TRBD2; V gene: TRBV7-2; J gene: TRBJ2-7; CDR3 protein: CASSSAWSSGTYEQYF; CDR3 DNA: TGTGCCAGCAGCTCAGCCTGGTCTAGCGGGACATACGAGCAGTACTTC
clone size: -; D gene: TRBD2; V gene: TRBV9; J gene: TRBJ2-5; CDR3 protein: CASSERLAGGETQYF; CDR3 DNA: TGTGCCAGCAGCGAAAGACTAGCGGGGGGCGAAACCCAGTACTTC
clone size: -; D gene: -; V gene: TRBV29-1; J gene: TRBJ2-7; CDR3 protein: CSVVQDSTSYEQYF; CDR3 DNA: TGCAGCGTTGTTCAGGACAGCACATCCTACGAGCAGTACTTC
clone size: few; D gene: TRBD2; V gene: TRBV29-1; J gene: TRBJ2-7; CDR3 protein: CSVDGGGYEQYF; CDR3 DNA: TGCAGCGTTGACGGGGGGGGCTACGAGCAGTACTTC
clone size: -; D gene: TRBD2; V gene: TRBV9; J gene: TRBJ2-1; CDR3 protein: CASSVIGLAGVSEQFF; CDR3 DNA: TGTGCCAGCAGCGTAATAGGGCTAGCGGGAGTTAGTGAGCAGTTCTTC
clone size: -; D gene: -; V gene: TRBV7-2; J gene: TRBJ1-5; CDR3 protein: CASTRDSGQPQHF; CDR3 DNA: TGTGCCAGCACCCGGGATTCCGGTCAGCCCCAGCATTTT
clone size: -; D gene: -; V gene: TRBV14; J gene: TRBJ2-7; CDR3 protein: CASSQDRALAYEQYF; CDR3 DNA: TGTGCCAGCAGCCAAGACAGGGCCCTCGCCTACGAGCAGTACTTC
clone size: -; D gene: -; V gene: TRBV5-4; J gene: TRBJ2-1; CDR3 protein: CASSLTGDPEQFF; CDR3 DNA: TGTGCCAGCAGCTTAACAGGTGACCCTGAGCAGTTCTTC
clone size: -; D gene: -; V gene: TRBV5-1; J gene: TRBJ2-5; CDR3 protein: CASSLAATTEETQYF; CDR3 DNA: TGCGCCAGCAGCTTGGCGGCTACTACTGAAGAGACCCAGTACTTC
clone size: few; D gene: -; V gene: TRBV9; J gene: TRBJ2-3; CDR3 protein: CASSVRESFTDTQYF; CDR3 DNA: TGTGCCAGCAGCGTCCGGGAAAGCTTCACAGATACGCAGTATTTT
clone size: few; D gene: -; V gene: TRBV5-1; J gene: TRBJ1-1; CDR3 protein: CASSLIGRGGNTEAFF; CDR3 DNA: TGCGCCAGCAGCTTGATCGGCAGGGGTGGTAACACTGAAGCTTTCTTT
clone size: few; D gene: TRBD2; V gene: TRBV30; J gene: TRBJ2-3; CDR3 protein: CAWREGLAGYTDTQYF; CDR3 DNA: TGTGCCTGGAGAGAGGGACTAGCGGGTTACACAGATACGCAGTATTTT
clone size: -; D gene: TRBD1; V gene: TRBV11-2; J gene: TRBJ1-2; CDR3 protein: CASSPTGGGYTF; CDR3 DNA: TGTGCCAGCAGCCCGACAGGGGGCGGCTACACCTTC